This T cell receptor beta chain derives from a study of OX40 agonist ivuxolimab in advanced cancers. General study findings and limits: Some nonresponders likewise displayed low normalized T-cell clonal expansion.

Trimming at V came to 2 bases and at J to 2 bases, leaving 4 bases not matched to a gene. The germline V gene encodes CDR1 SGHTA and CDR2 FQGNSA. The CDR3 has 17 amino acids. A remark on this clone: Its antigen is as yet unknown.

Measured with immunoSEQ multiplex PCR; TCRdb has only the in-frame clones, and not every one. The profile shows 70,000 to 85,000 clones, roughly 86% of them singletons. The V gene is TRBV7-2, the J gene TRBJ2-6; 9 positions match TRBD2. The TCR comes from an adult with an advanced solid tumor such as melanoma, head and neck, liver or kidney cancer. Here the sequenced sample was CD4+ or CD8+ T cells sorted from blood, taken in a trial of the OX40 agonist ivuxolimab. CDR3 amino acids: CASSLNSGRAGANVLTF. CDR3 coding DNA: TGTGCCAGCAGCTTAAATAGCGGGAGAGCTGGGGCCAACGTCCTGACTTTC.